The clone carrying this T cell receptor (beta chain) was counted at least ten times. The antigen remains undetermined. The data stem from a study of neurological immune-mediated disorders. The CDR3 sequence is 15 residues long. Per germline, CDR1 SGHRS and CDR2 YFSETQ. V lost 4 bases to trimming and J lost 7 bases; unmatched junction nucleotides: 6. TCRdb re-called the 5' RACE reads through MiXCR, storing one row per CDR3 protein. Among 81,000 or so distinct CDR3 sequences listed, roughly 13% were seen once. Time point: longitudinal time-point 2. General observations from the study: Expanded clones shared no identical CDR3 amino acid sequences across subjects, which suggested private TCR-beta repertoires in all groups.

The clonotype comes from a female donor with HTLV-1-associated myelopathy (HAM/TSP). The V gene is TRBV5-1, the J gene TRBJ2-1, with 12 bases matching TRBD2. The sequencing sample was made of PBMCs. As DNA, the CDR3 is TGCGCCAGCAGCCCGCTAGCGGGGGGGCGTAATGAGCAGTTCTTC. It is translated as CASSPLAGGRNEQFF. The full variable domain, with the rest looked up from reference TRBV5-1 and TRBJ2-1, is KAGVTQTPRYLIKTRGQQVTLSCSPISGHRSVSWYQQTPGQGLQFLFEYFSETQRNKGNFPGRFSGRQFSNSRSEMNVSTLELGDSALYLCASSPLAGGRNEQFFGPGTRLTVL.